These 13 T cell receptor beta chains came from one sample sequenced in a study of blood T cell repertoires in COVID-19 (dated by TCRdb to the early 2020s). Libraries were constructed by the immunoSEQ multiplex PCR assay. This is the immuneACCESS table as TCRdb keeps it, with only in-frame sequences that have V and J called. A part of the clones is gone; compared with another copy, unresolved V genes explain less than half, and the rest is unexplained. Within this sample are about 140,000 clones, with about 84% of them counted one time only. Together, the top ten hold approximately 6.5% of the sample. Sequenced: peripheral blood. These receptors all come from a human donor in a cohort sampled during active COVID-19.

This chain connects TRBV11-2 to TRBJ2-3; possibly TRBD1 for D (6 bases). Germline assignment: CDR1 SGHAT and CDR2 FQNNGV. This CDR3 comprises 14 residues. V lost 4 bases and J 5 bases, leaving 13 bases between the germline ends. The CDR3 nucleotides read TGTGCCAGCAGCTCTAGGACCAGGGGAGATACGCAGTATTTT. Its translation is CASSSRTRGDTQYF.

The rearrangement uses TRBV5-6 and TRBJ2-2, with 9 positions matching TRBD1. Trimming cost V 7 bases and J 4 bases; bases outside gene matches: 5. Per germline, CDR1 SGHDT and CDR2 YYEEEE. The CDR3 consists of 14 residues. CDR3: CASVGQGGTGELFF. In nucleotides, the CDR3 is TGTGCCAGCGTGGGACAGGGCGGCACCGGGGAGCTGTTTTTT. The full variable domain, in which reference TRBV5-6 and TRBJ2-2 provide the parts outside the CDR3, is DAGVTQSPTHLIKTRGQQVTLRCSPKSGHDTVSWYQQALGQGPQFIFQYYEEEERQRGNFPDRFSGHQFPNYSSELNVNALLLGDSALYLCASVGQGGTGELFFGEGSRLTVL.

This chain uses TRBV5-1 with TRBJ1-3; a possible D gene is TRBD1 (6 bases). V gave up 0 bases and J gave up 3 bases, with 13 bases separating them. Germline CDR1 is SGHRS and CDR2 is YFSETQ. The CDR3 is 16 residues long. This chain's CDR3 is CASSLAGQGNGNTIYF. CDR3 DNA sequence: TGCGCCAGCAGCTTGGCCGGGCAGGGGAATGGAAACACCATATATTTT. Full variable domain (rest looked up from reference TRBV5-1 and TRBJ1-3): KAGVTQTPRYLIKTRGQQVTLSCSPISGHRSVSWYQQTPGQGLQFLFEYFSETQRNKGNFPGRFSGRQFSNSRSEMNVSTLELGDSALYLCASSLAGQGNGNTIYFGEGSWLTVV.

The rearrangement uses TRBV5-4 and TRBJ1-2; TRBD1 aligns across 10 bases. Germline V gene data show CDR1 as SGHNT and CDR2 as YYREEE (reference sequence). V was pared by 3 bases and J by 4 bases, with 9 bases of the junction left unmatched. The CDR3 has 16 residues. CDR3 in amino acids: CASSYRDRGEFYGYTF. As DNA, the CDR3 is TGTGCCAGCAGCTACCGGGACAGGGGAGAATTCTATGGCTACACCTTC.

The rearrangement links TRBV29-1 to TRBJ2-1, with D unclear. Trimming took 8 bases from V and 8 from J, leaving 13 bases between them. This CDR3 has 11 residues. CDR1 is SQVTM, CDR2 ANQGSEA, per germline. Here the CDR3 DNA reads TGCAGCCAAGAAGAGGTCTATGAGCAGTTCTTC. This codes for CSQEEVYEQFF.

The chain uses TRBV25-1 and TRBJ2-2, with 12 bases aligning to TRBD2. The CDR3 has 16 residues. Per the germline V gene, CDR1 is MGHDK and CDR2 is SYGVNS. Trimming took 8 bases from V and 0 from J; bases not matched to a gene: 4. CDR3 region: CASQTSGGSNTGELFF. For the CDR3, the DNA is TGTGCCAGCCAGACTAGCGGGGGCTCGAACACCGGGGAGCTGTTTTTT.

The chain is built from TRBV19 and TRBJ2-2; the D gene is possibly TRBD1 (6 bases). Trimming took 3 bases from V and 0 from J, leaving 11 bases between them. The germline V gene encodes CDR1 LNHDA and CDR2 SQIVND (reference sequence). The CDR3 has 16 residues. The CDR3 region is CASSILGASNTGELFF. The CDR3, as DNA: TGTGCCAGTAGTATTTTGGGGGCTTCGAACACCGGGGAGCTGTTTTTT.

This sequence joins TRBV18 and TRBJ2-2, with 10 nucleotides matching TRBD2. The CDR3 loop spans 15 amino acids. The germline V gene encodes CDR1 KGHSH and CDR2 LQKENI. The ends lost 6 bases at V and 5 bases at J; junction bases unmatched: 6. The CDR3 loop is CASSQTTSGTGELFF. The DNA for the CDR3 is TGTGCCAGCTCCCAAACGACTAGCGGGACCGGGGAGCTGTTTTTT. The whole variable domain, filled in from reference TRBV18 and TRBJ2-2, reads NAGVMQNPRHLVRRRGQEARLRCSPMKGHSHVYWYRQLPEEGLKFMVYLQKENIIDESGMPKERFSAEFPKEGPSILRIQQVVRGDSAAYFCASSQTTSGTGELFFGEGSRLTVL.

The chain joins TRBV5-6 to TRBJ1-3; TRBD1 matches at 7 bases. CDR1 is SGHDT, CDR2 YYEEEE, per germline. This CDR3 has 15 residues. V shed 4 bases and J 4 bases; nucleotides not matched to a gene: 8. CDR3 DNA sequence: TGTGCCAGCAGCCGGGACAGTGGATTCGGAAACACCATATATTTT. It codes for CASSRDSGFGNTIYF.

The chain is built from TRBV7-2 and TRBJ2-3, with a weak D call TRBD1 (6 bases). Germline lookup yields CDR1 SGHTA and CDR2 FQGNSA. Trimming pared 8 bases from V and 3 bases from J, leaving 12 bases between. The CDR3 length is 13 residues. The CDR3, as DNA: TGTGCCAGCCAGAGGGGGTCAACAGATACGCAGTATTTT. Encoded protein: CASQRGSTDTQYF.

This chain connects TRBV5-1 to TRBJ2-5; 10 bases match TRBD1. V trimming: 3 bases; J trimming: 2 bases; junction bases outside the gene matches: 1. This CDR3 comprises 14 residues. CDR1 and CDR2 (germline): SGHRS, YFSETQ. DNA of the CDR3: TGCGCCAGCAGCTGGACAGGGGGGCAAGAGACCCAGTACTTC. Encoded protein: CASSWTGGQETQYF.

V and J are TRBV5-6 and TRBJ2-4, with a possible D match to TRBD2 (5 bases). Trimming removed 1 base at V and 6 bases at J, with 17 bases between. This CDR3 contains 16 residues. Germline assignment: CDR1 SGHDT and CDR2 YYEEEE. The CDR3, as DNA: TGTGCCAGCAGCTTGAGAATACTAGTGGATAGAAACATTCAGTACTTC. Translation: CASSLRILVDRNIQYF.

The chain combines TRBV19 with TRBJ2-7; TRBD1 matches at 11 bases. Germline V lookup: CDR1 LNHDA, CDR2 SQIVND (reference sequence). This CDR3 contains 15 residues. Trimming cost V 6 bases and J 3 bases; bases outside gene matches: 7. CDR3 region: CASRNRDRGSYEQYF. In nucleotides, the CDR3 is TGTGCCAGTAGAAACCGGGACAGGGGGAGCTACGAGCAGTACTTC.